One and the same sample provided the 2 T cell receptor beta chains below, sequenced in a study of early T cells in non-severe SARS-CoV-2 infection. Via MiXCR, TCRdb re-called the 5' RACE reads, giving one row per CDR3 protein. The profile shows tens of thousands of distinct CDR3 sequences, about 9% of them singletons. Source material: whole blood. These TCRs come from an adult who was a healthcare worker with PCR-confirmed SARS-CoV-2 infection or an uninfected control (not recorded which).

This clonotype appeared a few times. The V and J genes are TRBV25-1 and TRBJ2-5; 10 bases match TRBD2. The length of the CDR3 is 19 residues. Germline CDR1 is MGHDK and CDR2 is SYGVNS. The V gene end was trimmed by 6 bases and the J gene end by 2 bases; junction bases not matched to a gene: 18. CDR3 nucleotides: TGTGCCAGCAGCGAACACCAGCGGGAGGGCCTTGAGAAACAAGAGACCCAGTACTTC. Protein sequence: CASSEHQREGLEKQETQYF.

This clonotype has only a few counts. V gene TRBV7-2 combines with J gene TRBJ2-1; 7 bases are a match to TRBD2. CDR1 and CDR2 (germline): SGHTA, FQGNSA. The CDR3 is 15 residues long. V was clipped by 4 bases and J by 3 bases; unmatched bases: 6. CDR3 region: CASSSSGTGYNEQFF. The DNA for the CDR3 is TGTGCCAGCAGCTCGAGCGGGACTGGCTACAATGAGCAGTTCTTC.